This T cell receptor beta chain was captured in a study of T cells in Graves' hyperthyroidism and ophthalmopathy. CDR1 and CDR2 (germline): SGHRS, YFSETQ. V dropped 0 bases and J dropped 9; count of bases not matched to a gene: 18. CDR3 length: 20 amino acids. RNA transcripts served as the template for amplifying TCR beta CDR3 regions. A first-round RT-PCR of the TCR CDR3 used the HTBI primer set. MiXCR was run by TCRdb on the multiplex PCR reads, yielding one entry per CDR3 protein. The repertoire holds roughly 400,000 distinct CDR3 sequences, about an eighth seen once, with over 25% in the top ten. Study outcomes and limitations: A 13 V-J signature model discriminated ophthalmopathy versus stable hyperthyroidism. The model forecast ophthalmopathy, anticipating it by a median around 6.5 months before onset.

Ophthalmopathy patients showed a Clinical Activity Score of at least 3, NOSPECS grade of at least 4 and duration under 3 months. The authors took PBMCs from 8 to 10 ml fresh peripheral blood. The sample holds a few counts of this clonotype. Its target is not known. Specimen: blood. The chain joins TRBV5-1 to TRBJ2-1; 13 nucleotides align to TRBD2. The sequence was obtained from a man over 45 with Graves' ophthalmopathy. CDR3 DNA: TGCGCCAGCAGCTTGGGGTGGGAGAGACTAGCGGGAGGTCATTTCGGTGAGCAGTTCTTC. Translating gives CASSLGWERLAGGHFGEQFF.